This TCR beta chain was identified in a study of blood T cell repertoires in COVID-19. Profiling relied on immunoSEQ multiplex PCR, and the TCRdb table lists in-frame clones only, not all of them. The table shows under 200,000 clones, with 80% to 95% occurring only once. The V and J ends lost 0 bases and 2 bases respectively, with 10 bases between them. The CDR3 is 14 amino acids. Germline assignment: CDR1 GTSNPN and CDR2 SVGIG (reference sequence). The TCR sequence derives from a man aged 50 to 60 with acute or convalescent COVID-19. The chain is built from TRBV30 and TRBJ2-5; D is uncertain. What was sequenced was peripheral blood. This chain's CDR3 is CAWSVVGYQETQYF. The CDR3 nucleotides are TGTGCCTGGAGTGTAGTGGGCTATCAAGAGACCCAGTACTTC.